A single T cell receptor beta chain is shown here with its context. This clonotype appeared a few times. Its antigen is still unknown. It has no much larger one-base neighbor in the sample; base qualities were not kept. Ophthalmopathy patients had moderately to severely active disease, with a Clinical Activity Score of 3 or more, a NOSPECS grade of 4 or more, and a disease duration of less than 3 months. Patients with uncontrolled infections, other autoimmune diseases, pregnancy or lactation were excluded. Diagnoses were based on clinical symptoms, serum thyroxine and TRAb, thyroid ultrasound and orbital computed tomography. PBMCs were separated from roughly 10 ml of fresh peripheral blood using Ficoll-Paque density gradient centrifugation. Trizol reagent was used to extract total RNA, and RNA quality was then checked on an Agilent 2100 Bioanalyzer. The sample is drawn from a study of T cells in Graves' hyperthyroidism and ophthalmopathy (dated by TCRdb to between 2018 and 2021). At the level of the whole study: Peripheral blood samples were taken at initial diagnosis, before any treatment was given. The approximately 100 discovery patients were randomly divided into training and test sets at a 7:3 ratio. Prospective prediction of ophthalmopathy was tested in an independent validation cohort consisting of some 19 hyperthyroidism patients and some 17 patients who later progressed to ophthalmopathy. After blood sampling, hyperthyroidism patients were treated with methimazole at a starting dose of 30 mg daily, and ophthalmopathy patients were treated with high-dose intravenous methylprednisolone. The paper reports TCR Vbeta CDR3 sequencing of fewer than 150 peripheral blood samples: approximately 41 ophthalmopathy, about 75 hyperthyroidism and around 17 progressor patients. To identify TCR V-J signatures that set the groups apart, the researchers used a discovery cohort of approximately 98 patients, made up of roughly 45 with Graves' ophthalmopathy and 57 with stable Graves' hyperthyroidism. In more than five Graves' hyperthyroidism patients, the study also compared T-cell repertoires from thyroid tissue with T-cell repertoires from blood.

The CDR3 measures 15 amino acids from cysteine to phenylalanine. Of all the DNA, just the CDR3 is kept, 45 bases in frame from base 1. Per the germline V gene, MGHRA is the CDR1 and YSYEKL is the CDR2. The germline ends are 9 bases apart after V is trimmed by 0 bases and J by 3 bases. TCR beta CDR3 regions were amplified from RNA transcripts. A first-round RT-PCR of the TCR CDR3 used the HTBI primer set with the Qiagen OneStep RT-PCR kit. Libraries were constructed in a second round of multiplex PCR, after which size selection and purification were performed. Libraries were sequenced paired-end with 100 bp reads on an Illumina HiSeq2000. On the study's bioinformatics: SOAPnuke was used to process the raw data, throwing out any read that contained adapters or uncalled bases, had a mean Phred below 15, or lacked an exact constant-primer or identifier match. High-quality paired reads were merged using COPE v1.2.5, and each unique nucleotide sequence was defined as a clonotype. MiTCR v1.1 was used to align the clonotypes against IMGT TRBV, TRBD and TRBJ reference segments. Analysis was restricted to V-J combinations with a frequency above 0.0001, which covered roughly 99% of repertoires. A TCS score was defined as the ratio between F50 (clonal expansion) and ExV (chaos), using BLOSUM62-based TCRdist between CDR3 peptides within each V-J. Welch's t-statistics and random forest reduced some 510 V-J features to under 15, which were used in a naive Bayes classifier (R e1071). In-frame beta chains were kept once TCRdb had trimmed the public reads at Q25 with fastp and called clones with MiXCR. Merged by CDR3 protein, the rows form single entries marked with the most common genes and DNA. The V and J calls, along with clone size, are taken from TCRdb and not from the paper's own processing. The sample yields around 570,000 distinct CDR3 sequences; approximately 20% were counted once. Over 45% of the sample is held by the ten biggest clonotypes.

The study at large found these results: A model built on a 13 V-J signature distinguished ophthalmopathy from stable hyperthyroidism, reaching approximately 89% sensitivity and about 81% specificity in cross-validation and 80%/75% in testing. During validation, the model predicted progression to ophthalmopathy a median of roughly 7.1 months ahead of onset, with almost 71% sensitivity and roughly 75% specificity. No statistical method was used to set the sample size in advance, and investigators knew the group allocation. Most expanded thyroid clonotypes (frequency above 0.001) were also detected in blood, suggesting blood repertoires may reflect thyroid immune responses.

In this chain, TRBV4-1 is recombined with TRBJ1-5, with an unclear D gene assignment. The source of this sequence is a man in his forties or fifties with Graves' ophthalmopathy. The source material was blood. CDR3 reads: CASSQDIGDNQPQHF. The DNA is TGCGCCAGCAGCCAAGATATTGGGGACAATCAGCCCCAGCATTTT.